This T cell receptor (beta chain) is drawn from a study of shared clonotypes between healthy human individuals. TCRdb's table, derived via immunoSEQ multiplex PCR, lists solely in-frame clones and lacks some. The sample consists of roughly 770,000 clones, about 97% of them appearing once. Germline V gene sequence: CDR1 SEHNR, CDR2 FQNEAQ (reference sequence). The CDR3 totals 15 residues. V shed 1 base and J 6 bases; nucleotides not matched to a gene: 6. In the naive CD8 group, cells lacked CD45RO and were positively selected for CCR7, so terminally differentiated effector memory CD45RA+ cells were left out.

This TCR came from a man aged 30 to 39 in good health. V gene TRBV7-9 combines with J gene TRBJ2-3; 8 bases are a match to TRBD2. The source material was naive CD8+ T cells sorted from blood. CDR3 region: CASSLGGLGADTQYF. In nucleotides, the CDR3 is TGTGCCAGCAGCTTAGGGGGACTAGGTGCCGATACGCAGTATTTT.